What follows are 12 T cell receptor beta chains derived from one specimen sequenced in a study of T cells in Graves' hyperthyroidism and ophthalmopathy. TCR beta CDR3 regions were amplified from RNA transcripts. TCR CDR3 underwent first-round RT-PCR with the HTBI primer set. TCRdb re-called the multiplex PCR reads through MiXCR, storing one row per CDR3 protein. The table includes around 190,000 distinct CDR3 sequences, about 17% detected once. Sequencing input: blood. The receptors stem from a woman aged 50 to 65 with Graves' hyperthyroidism.

Many counts were recorded for this clonotype. This chain links TRBV5-1 with TRBJ2-2; the D gene is possibly TRBD1 (6 bases). The ends were cut back, 3 bases at V and 5 bases at J, with 14 bases in the middle. Germline-derived CDR1 and CDR2 are SGHRS and YFSETQ. The CDR3 runs to 15 residues. The CDR3: CASSSQMDRTGELFF. DNA for the CDR3: TGCGCCAGCAGCTCGCAAATGGACAGAACCGGGGAGCTGTTTTTT. Variable domain in full (rest from reference TRBV5-1 and TRBJ2-2): KAGVTQTPRYLIKTRGQQVTLSCSPISGHRSVSWYQQTPGQGLQFLFEYFSETQRNKGNFPGRFSGRQFSNSRSEMNVSTLELGDSALYLCASSSQMDRTGELFFGEGSRLTVL.

This clonotype was counted at least ten times. V and J are TRBV6-1 and TRBJ2-3; 9 positions match TRBD1. From germline, CDR1 is MNHNS and CDR2 SASEGT. The V segment lost 7 bases and the J segment 1 base; nucleotides outside the gene matches: 6. The CDR3 is made up of 15 amino acids. The CDR3 loop is CASTRDRDGTDTQYF. DNA for the CDR3: TGTGCCAGCACCCGGGACAGGGACGGCACAGATACGCAGTATTTT.

This clonotype was recorded many times. This chain links TRBV19 with TRBJ1-1; D call uncertain. Germline CDR1 is LNHDA and CDR2 is SQIVND (reference sequence). This CDR3 is 14 amino acids long. V was shortened by 3 bases and J by 1 base, with 9 bases between the two germline ends. The CDR3 nucleotides read TGTGCCAGTAGTATTCTCCGAACGAACACTGAAGCTTTCTTT. Its translation: CASSILRTNTEAFF.

This clonotype was detected ten times or more. This chain uses TRBV7-9 with TRBJ1-1, with a weak D call TRBD1 (5 bases). The CDR3 consists of 14 residues. V was clipped by 1 base and J by 3 bases, with 9 bases between them. Germline V CDR1 and CDR2: SEHNR, FQNEAQ (reference sequence). The CDR3 DNA reads as TGTGCCAGCAGCTTAGTGGGGACCCACACTGAAGCTTTCTTT. Its protein is CASSLVGTHTEAFF.

This clonotype has at least ten counts. The rearrangement links TRBV3-1 to TRBJ2-3; the match to TRBD2 covers 8 bases. V lost 3 bases and J lost 2; bases outside the gene matches: 1. This CDR3 contains 14 residues. Germline CDR1 and CDR2: LGHDT and YNNKEL (reference sequence). CDR3 sequence (DNA): TGTGCCAGCAGCCAGACTAGCGCCACAGATACGCAGTATTTT. Residues: CASSQTSATDTQYF.

The chain uses TRBV14 and TRBJ1-6, with 10 positions matching TRBD1. The CDR3 loop spans 19 amino acids. The trim removed 4 bases at V and 0 bases at J, leaving 9 bases unmatched. Germline lookup yields CDR1 SGHDN and CDR2 FVKESK. The CDR3 coding sequence is TGTGCCAGCAGCCGATCGACAGGGGGCTCAAGCTCCTATAATTCACCCCTCCACTTT. Translating it yields CASSRSTGGSSSYNSPLHF.

This clonotype was seen at least ten times. The chain joins TRBV12-3 or TRBV12-4 to TRBJ1-1; the D gene is possibly TRBD1 (5 bases). The V end was cut by 0 bases, the J end by 11 bases, with 13 bases between. This CDR3 spans 13 amino acids. In DNA form, the CDR3 reads TGTGCCAGCAGTTTAGCGGGAGGGGCTGTGGCTTTCTTT. Its translation is CASSLAGGAVAFF.

In DNA, the CDR3 is TGTGCCATCAGTGAGGCGAGGGGAAATCGTGGCTACACCTTC. Its protein is CAISEARGNRGYTF. The chain is built from TRBV10-3 and TRBJ1-2, with D tentatively TRBD1 (5 bases). Per the germline V gene, CDR1 is ENHRY and CDR2 is SYGVKD. CDR3 size: 14 residues. V lost 2 bases, J lost 7 bases, and 14 bases lay in between.

At least ten counts were recorded for this clonotype. J is TRBJ2-1 and V is TRBV19; D ambiguous. The CDR3 runs to 14 residues. In germline, CDR1 is LNHDA, CDR2 SQIVND (reference sequence). V was trimmed by 3 bases and J by 5 bases, leaving 11 bases between them. CDR3 coding DNA: TGTGCCAGTAGTATCTCCCCCAACGACAATGAGCAGTTCTTC. The encoded protein is CASSISPNDNEQFF.

This clonotype was counted ten times or more. This chain uses TRBV28 with TRBJ1-2, with 7 bases lining up with TRBD1. V was pared by 5 bases and J by 6 bases, with 6 bases of the junction left unmatched. This CDR3 contains 13 residues. CDR1 MDHEN and CDR2 SYDVKM come from the germline V gene. The CDR3: CASSPTGIDGYTF. The CDR3 nucleotides are TGTGCCAGCAGTCCGACAGGGATTGATGGCTACACCTTC.

As regards this clonotype: This could be a read error, since a much larger clone is one nucleotide away. The genes are TRBV6-1 and TRBJ2-7; weak D call: TRBD2 (5 bases). The CDR3 sequence is 15 residues long. V dropped 2 bases and J dropped 3 bases, with 14 bases sitting between them. The germline V gene has CDR1 MNHNS and CDR2 SASEGT. The CDR3 DNA sequence: TGTGCCAGCAGTGAAATTGGGCAGGAGGACTACGAGCAGTACTTC. Its protein product is CASSEIGQEDYEQYF.

This clonotype was counted ten times or more. The chain combines TRBV3-1 with TRBJ2-1; 9 bases are shared with TRBD1. The CDR3 covers 15 residues. CDR1 and CDR2 from the germline V gene are LGHDT and YNNKEL (reference sequence). V lost 7 bases, J lost 4 bases, and 8 bases stayed unmatched. The CDR3: CASKTTGTGYNEQFF. Written as DNA, the CDR3 is TGTGCCAGCAAAACAACCGGGACAGGGTACAATGAGCAGTTCTTC.